These 31 T cell receptor beta chains originate from one sample sequenced in a study of blood T cell repertoires in COVID-19. Repertoires were generated with immunoSEQ multiplex PCR, while TCRdb's copy carries only in-frame clones and drops some. Of 300,000 to 400,000 clones in the sample, 80% to 90% were seen once. Sequencing used peripheral blood. These receptors all stem from an older woman with COVID-19, enrolled during active disease.

The J gene is TRBJ2-2, the V gene TRBV7-3; 9 bases match TRBD1. With V trimmed by 2 bases and J by 3 bases, 7 bases remained unmatched. CDR3 length: 17 residues. Germline-derived CDR1 and CDR2 are SGHTA and FQGTGA. The CDR3 sequence: CASSLYLGQGDTGELFF. The CDR3 coding sequence is TGTGCCAGCAGCTTATATCTGGGACAGGGCGACACCGGGGAGCTGTTTTTT. Combining the CDR3 with reference TRBV7-3 and TRBJ2-2 gives the whole variable domain GAGVSQTPSNKVTEKGKYVELRCDPISGHTALYWYRQSLGQGPEFLIYFQGTGAADDSGLPNDRFFAVRPEGSVSTLKIQRTERGDSAVYLCASSLYLGQGDTGELFFGEGSRLTVL.

The chain employs TRBV30 and TRBJ1-6; 7 bases are a match to TRBD1. V was clipped by 5 bases and J by 6 bases; unmatched bases: 4. This CDR3 is 13 amino acids long. CDR1 is GTSNPN, CDR2 SVGIG, per germline (reference sequence). Here the CDR3 reads CAWGTDGNSPLHF. The CDR3 nucleotides read TGTGCCTGGGGGACAGATGGTAATTCACCCCTCCACTTT.

V is TRBV3-1 (or the pseudogene TRBV3-2) and J is TRBJ2-3; D uncertain. V lost 1 base, J lost 2 bases, and 7 bases lay in between. The CDR3 is 14 residues long. Looked up from germline, CDR1 is LGHDT and CDR2 is YNNKEL (reference sequence). In DNA form, the CDR3 reads TGTGCCAGCAGCCAAGCCTACTACACAGATACGCAGTATTTT. Protein sequence: CASSQAYYTDTQYF.

V and J are TRBV6-5 and TRBJ1-1, with D perhaps matching TRBD1 (5 bases). Germline assignment: CDR1 MNHEY and CDR2 SVGAGI. Trimming took off 5 bases at V and 7 bases at J, with 11 bases between the two ends. The CDR3 loop spans 12 amino acids. CDR3 DNA sequence: TGTGCCAGCAGTCAGGGCCCAATTGAAGCTTTCTTT. Its protein product is CASSQGPIEAFF.

This clone was counted only a few times. This chain uses TRBV12-3 or TRBV12-4 with TRBJ1-2; D remains unclear. The V gene lost 6 bases and the J gene lost 8 bases, with 13 bases spanning the gap. The CDR3 is 12 amino acids. The CDR3 nucleotides are TGTGCCAGCAGGAGGGCCGTTGCGGGCTACACCTTC. Residues: CASRRAVAGYTF.

The chain recombines TRBV7-3 with TRBJ1-2; D might be TRBD1 (6 bases). Germline V lookup: CDR1 SGHTA, CDR2 FQGTGA. V shed 3 bases and J shed 3 bases, with 8 bases lying between them. The CDR3 length is 13 residues. CDR3 region: CASSFNRDYGYTF. CDR3 coding DNA: TGTGCCAGCAGCTTCAACAGGGACTATGGCTACACCTTC.

The genes are TRBV7-2 and TRBJ2-1; TRBD2 agrees at 14 bases. There are 16 residues in the CDR3. The V gene end was trimmed by 3 bases and the J gene end by 8 bases; junction bases not matched to a gene: 6. Germline CDR1 SGHTA, CDR2 FQGNSA. CDR3 bases: TGTGCCAGCAGCTTGATGACTAGCGGGGGGGTTCATGAGCAGTTCTTC. Translating gives CASSLMTSGGVHEQFF.

The genes are TRBV2 and TRBJ2-5; D ambiguous. The CDR3 runs 13 residues. Germline V gene sequence: CDR1 SNHLY, CDR2 FYNNEI. The V end lost 6 bases, the J end lost 5 bases, and 13 bases lay between the germline ends. The CDR3 coding sequence is TGTGCCAGCAGGATCGACTCCGCGGAGACCCAGTACTTC. It codes for CASRIDSAETQYF.

CDR3 in DNA: TGTGCCAGCTCACCATGGACAGAGAACACCGGGGAGCTGTTTTTT. Encoded protein: CASSPWTENTGELFF. This chain joins TRBV18 and TRBJ2-2; tentatively, D is TRBD1 (6 bases). The V gene's germline CDR1 is KGHSH and CDR2 LQKENI. The CDR3 spans 15 residues. The V gene lost 2 bases and the J gene lost 1 base, with 8 bases spanning the gap.

V usage is TRBV9 and J usage is TRBJ1-2; 7 bases agree with TRBD1. The trim removed 3 bases at V and 2 bases at J, leaving 4 bases unmatched. Germline lookup yields CDR1 SGDLS and CDR2 YYNGEE. The CDR3 has 14 residues. CDR3 region: CASSEAGGNYGYTF. The DNA of the CDR3 is TGTGCCAGCAGCGAGGCAGGGGGGAACTATGGCTACACCTTC.

The chain employs TRBV6-1 and TRBJ2-7; possibly TRBD2 for D (5 bases). CDR3 size: 15 residues. The germline V gene has CDR1 MNHNS and CDR2 SASEGT. Trimming left V 1 base short and J 2 bases short, with 12 bases between. CDR3 DNA: TGTGCCAGCAGTGAAGTAGGTGGAGGACCCTACGAGCAGTACTTC. Its protein product is CASSEVGGGPYEQYF.

The chain uses TRBV7-3 and TRBJ2-7; D gene uncertain. The germline gives CDR1 SGHTA, CDR2 FQGTGA. The CDR3 covers 12 residues. The germline V and J ends were trimmed by 5 bases and 7 bases, with 12 bases remaining between them. DNA of the CDR3: TGTGCCAGCAGCCTCCACGCGAGGGAGCAGTACTTC. This encodes CASSLHAREQYF.

The chain employs TRBV15 and TRBJ1-5; 8 bases line up with TRBD1. Trimming removed 3 bases from V and 2 bases from J; junction bases left unmatched: 12. The CDR3 sequence is 18 residues long. CDR1 is LNHNV, CDR2 YYDKDF, per germline (reference sequence). CDR3 in amino acids: CATSSPNNQDRGNQPQHF. Here the CDR3 DNA reads TGTGCCACCAGCAGTCCAAATAATCAGGACAGGGGCAATCAGCCCCAGCATTTT.

Written as DNA, the CDR3 is TGTGCCAGCAGCTTAGGGAGGTACTCTGGAAACACCATATATTTT. Amino acid sequence: CASSLGRYSGNTIYF. This chain joins TRBV7-8 and TRBJ1-3; D is undetermined. The CDR3 loop spans 15 amino acids. CDR1 SGHVS and CDR2 FQNEAQ come from the germline V gene. V lost 1 base to trimming and J lost 0 bases, with 7 bases between them.

The chain carries TRBV6-5 and TRBJ1-5; 7 bases line up with TRBD1. Germline CDR1 and CDR2: MNHEY and SVGAGI. Losses at the gene ends were 8 bases for V and 2 bases for J; bases not matched to a gene: 6. This CDR3 has 14 amino acids. Here the CDR3 reads CASQNTGGNQPQHF. CDR3 nucleotides: TGTGCCAGCCAGAATACAGGGGGCAATCAGCCCCAGCATTTT.

The chain carries TRBV4-1 and TRBJ1-2; 7 positions match TRBD1. Germline CDR1 and CDR2: MGHRA and YSYEKL. The ends lost 3 bases at V and 4 bases at J; junction bases unmatched: 14. The CDR3 totals 17 residues. The CDR3 DNA reads TGCGCCAGCAGCCACCCTCAGACAGGGCTCCCCTTCTATGGCTACACCTTC. Translated, it gives CASSHPQTGLPFYGYTF.

The V and J genes are TRBV27 and TRBJ1-1; D is unclear. CDR3 length: 13 residues. Germline V gene lookup returns CDR1 MNHEY and CDR2 SMNVEV (reference sequence). Trimming pared 3 bases from V and 3 bases from J, leaving 8 bases between. The CDR3 protein is CASSFVGDTEAFF. The CDR3 nucleotides read TGTGCCAGCAGTTTTGTCGGGGACACTGAAGCTTTCTTT.

This clone has just one count. This rearrangement joins TRBV4-1 to TRBJ1-1; 8 nucleotides match TRBD1. V trimming: 4 bases; J trimming: 2 bases; junction bases outside the gene matches: 12. The CDR3 covers 17 residues. Looked up from germline, CDR1 is MGHRA and CDR2 is YSYEKL. For the CDR3, the DNA is TGCGCCAGCAGCCTACCCAGGGGGCGAGGGTATAACACTGAAGCTTTCTTT. This translates into CASSLPRGRGYNTEAFF.

The V call is TRBV7-3, the J call TRBJ2-2, with a tentative D call TRBD2 (7 bases). V was shortened by 1 base and J by 1 base, with 13 bases between the two germline ends. The V gene's germline CDR1 is SGHTA and CDR2 FQGTGA. The CDR3 is 17 residues long. The CDR3 sequence: CASSLMGAGQNTGELFF. CDR3 in DNA: TGTGCCAGCAGCTTAATGGGAGCGGGACAGAACACCGGGGAGCTGTTTTTT.

The chain recombines TRBV10-2 with TRBJ1-5; D remains unclear. The CDR3 covers 14 residues. Trimming cost V 0 bases and J 4 bases, with 7 bases left between them. Germline V lookup: CDR1 WSHSY, CDR2 SAAADI. CDR3 amino acids: CASSESGLNQPQHF. The CDR3 DNA is TGCGCCAGCAGTGAGTCGGGCCTAAATCAGCCCCAGCATTTT.

The rearrangement links TRBV5-1 to TRBJ1-3, with 7 bases identical to TRBD1. Germline trimming cut 5 bases from V and 0 bases from J; bases unmatched to any gene: 8. Germline V gene data show CDR1 as SGHRS and CDR2 as YFSETQ. The CDR3 is 16 amino acids. The CDR3 loop is CASSKGAGHSGNTIYF. CDR3 in DNA: TGCGCCAGCAGTAAGGGGGCAGGACACTCTGGAAACACCATATATTTT. Filled out from reference TRBV5-1 and TRBJ1-3, the complete variable domain reads KAGVTQTPRYLIKTRGQQVTLSCSPISGHRSVSWYQQTPGQGLQFLFEYFSETQRNKGNFPGRFSGRQFSNSRSEMNVSTLELGDSALYLCASSKGAGHSGNTIYFGEGSWLTVV.

The chain recombines TRBV30 with TRBJ1-6; D unresolved. Deletions cut 0 bases from V and 9 bases from J, with 18 bases between. The CDR3 length is 16 residues. Germline V gene lookup returns CDR1 GTSNPN and CDR2 SVGIG (reference sequence). The CDR3 protein is CAWSVNTAAGSSPLHF. CDR3 nucleotides: TGTGCCTGGAGTGTTAACACAGCGGCTGGCTCTTCACCCCTCCACTTT.

V and J are TRBV6-5 and TRBJ1-2; 7 nucleotides align to TRBD1. CDR3 length: 13 amino acids. CDR1 is MNHEY, CDR2 SVGAGI, per germline. V dropped 6 bases and J dropped 8; count of bases not matched to a gene: 9. As DNA, the CDR3 is TGTGCCAGCAGCTTGGGACAGTCCCAAGGCTACACCTTC. It specifies CASSLGQSQGYTF.

The CDR3 DNA reads as TGTGCCAGCAGCCTCGACAGGGCGGGTTTCTATAATTCACCCCTCCACTTT. Its protein is CASSLDRAGFYNSPLHF. The J gene is TRBJ1-6, the V gene TRBV3-1 (or the pseudogene TRBV3-2), with TRBD1 matching over 7 bases. After removal of 4 bases from V and 3 bases from J, the junction contained 9 bases not matched to a gene. The CDR3 contains 17 residues. Germline V gene lookup returns CDR1 LGHDT and CDR2 YNNKEL (reference sequence).

This chain links TRBV11-2 with TRBJ2-5, with 7 nucleotides matching TRBD2. Looked up from germline, CDR1 is SGHAT and CDR2 is FQNNGV. After removal of 1 base from V and 4 bases from J, the junction contained 9 bases not matched to a gene. CDR3 length equals 16 residues. The CDR3 nucleotides read TGTGCCAGCAGCTTAGCTGGGGGGGTTCCGGGAGAGACCCAGTACTTC. This encodes CASSLAGGVPGETQYF.

The chain links TRBV7-2 to TRBJ2-1, with D perhaps TRBD2 (5 bases). Trimming removed 1 base at V and 11 bases at J, with 6 bases between. The CDR3 consists of 11 residues. Per the germline V gene, CDR1 is SGHTA and CDR2 is FQGNSA. The DNA of the CDR3 is TGTGCCAGCAGCTTAGGAGGGCAGCAGTTCTTC. Its protein product is CASSLGGQQFF.

The V and J genes are TRBV7-2 and TRBJ2-5, with D tentatively TRBD2 (8 bases). CDR1 and CDR2 (germline): SGHTA, FQGNSA. V lost 3 bases and J 6 bases, leaving 17 bases between the germline ends. This CDR3 has 15 residues. CDR3 sequence: CASSFSGTVFQTQYF. The DNA of the CDR3 is TGTGCCAGCAGCTTTAGCGGGACAGTGTTTCAGACCCAGTACTTC.

V usage is TRBV6-5 and J usage is TRBJ2-7; TRBD1 matches at 12 bases. Germline V gene sequence: CDR1 MNHEY, CDR2 SVGAGI. This CDR3 has 15 amino acids. V lost 5 bases to trimming and J lost 3 bases; unmatched junction nucleotides: 5. The CDR3 sequence: CASSKRDRGLYEQYF. In DNA, the CDR3 is TGTGCCAGCAGTAAGAGGGACAGGGGGCTCTACGAGCAGTACTTC.

The gene calls are TRBV29-1 and TRBJ1-5, with 7 nucleotides matching TRBD1. The CDR3 has 13 amino acids. Germline loops: CDR1 SQVTM, CDR2 ANQGSEA. The V segment lost 4 bases and the J segment 5 bases; nucleotides outside the gene matches: 5. This CDR3 reads CSVGGGKDQPQHF. For the CDR3, the DNA is TGCAGCGTTGGAGGGGGCAAGGATCAGCCCCAGCATTTT. The variable domain in full, completed from reference TRBV29-1 and TRBJ1-5, reads SAVISQKPSRDICQRGTSLTIQCQVDSQVTMMFWYRQQPGQSLTLIATANQGSEATYESGFVIDKFPISRPNLTFSTLTVSNMSPEDSSIYLCSVGGGKDQPQHFGDGTRLSIL.

This clone has a handful of counts. The genes are TRBV5-4 and TRBJ1-1, with D possibly matching TRBD1 (5 bases). There are 15 residues in the CDR3. Trimming removed 0 bases at V and 4 bases at J, with 13 bases between. Germline CDR1 is SGHNT and CDR2 is YYREEE (reference sequence). Here the CDR3 DNA reads TGTGCCAGCAGCTTGGCCTGGCAGGGAGGCACTGAAGCTTTCTTT. It translates to CASSLAWQGGTEAFF.

The J gene is TRBJ1-5, the V gene TRBV15; D remains ambiguous. The CDR3 has 13 amino acids. The germline gives CDR1 LNHNV, CDR2 YYDKDF (reference sequence). The ends were cut back, 5 bases at V and 6 bases at J, with 11 bases in the middle. This chain's CDR3 is CATSEPRRQPQHF. The CDR3 region has the DNA TGTGCCACCAGCGAGCCCCGCCGTCAGCCCCAGCATTTT.